This entry lists 10 T cell receptor beta chains sequenced from one sample in a study of blood T cell repertoires in COVID-19. The repertoire was sequenced with immunoSEQ multiplex PCR; TCRdb's copy has only in-frame clones and lacks some. The repertoire has about 28,000 clones, around 86% of them found once; the top ten carry 25%. The sample consisted of peripheral blood. The receptors originated from a human donor in a cohort sampled during active COVID-19.

The V and J genes are TRBV2 and TRBJ2-5, with 7 bases lining up with TRBD2. The ends lost 1 base at V and 7 bases at J; junction bases unmatched: 3. The CDR3 covers 13 residues. Germline CDR1 is SNHLY and CDR2 is FYNNEI. The CDR3 DNA reads TGTGCCAGCAGTGAAGGAGCGGGGTCGACCCAGTACTTC. Amino acids: CASSEGAGSTQYF.

This rearrangement joins TRBV7-2 to TRBJ1-6; TRBD1 matches at 9 bases. The ends lost 8 bases at V and 10 bases at J; junction bases unmatched: 9. The CDR3 runs to 14 residues. The V gene's germline CDR1 is SGHTA and CDR2 FQGNSA. This CDR3 reads CASGWGTGSSPLHF. Written as DNA, the CDR3 is TGTGCCAGCGGATGGGGGACAGGGAGCTCACCCCTCCACTTT.

The gene calls are TRBV7-2 and TRBJ1-6; D is undetermined. The V gene's germline CDR1 is SGHTA and CDR2 FQGNSA. Between the trimmed V and J ends, which lost 5 bases and 6 bases, there was a span of 8 bases. The length of the CDR3 is 13 residues. As DNA, the CDR3 is TGTGCCAGCAGCACAAATTTTAATTCACCCCTCCACTTT. Translated, it gives CASSTNFNSPLHF.

The chain uses TRBV6-2 or TRBV6-3 and TRBJ2-7, with 7 positions matching TRBD2. The CDR3 spans 13 residues. CDR1 MNHEY and CDR2 SVGEGT come from the germline V gene. V was clipped by 4 bases and J by 0 bases; unmatched bases: 0. The CDR3 protein is CASSSSGSYEQYF. The CDR3 coding sequence is TGTGCCAGCAGTTCTAGCGGCTCCTACGAGCAGTACTTC.

This chain links TRBV4-3 with TRBJ2-3; TRBD2 aligns across 7 bases. J lost 2 bases, V lost 0 bases, and 5 bases had no gene match. This CDR3 is 16 amino acids long. The V gene's germline CDR1 is LGHNA and CDR2 YSLEER. CDR3 nucleotides: TGCGCCAGCAGCCAAGACCCAGCGGGGTCCACAGATACGCAGTATTTT. Residues: CASSQDPAGSTDTQYF.

This chain links TRBV18 with TRBJ2-7; 7 bases agree with TRBD2. Germline V CDR1 and CDR2: KGHSH, LQKENI. This CDR3 contains 14 residues. V was pared by 1 base and J by 3 bases, with 3 bases of the junction left unmatched. CDR3 region: CASSPQGGFYEQYF. The CDR3 DNA reads TGTGCCAGCTCACCACAGGGAGGGTTCTACGAGCAGTACTTC.

The chain recombines TRBV7-2 with TRBJ1-2; D is perhaps TRBD1 (5 bases). This CDR3 contains 14 residues. Deletions cut 3 bases from V and 1 base from J, with 9 bases between. Germline V CDR1 and CDR2: SGHTA, FQGNSA. CDR3 amino acids: CASSFRRGNYGYTF. CDR3 coding DNA: TGTGCCAGCAGCTTCAGGAGGGGTAACTATGGCTACACCTTC.

The chain joins TRBV30 to TRBJ1-2, with TRBD1 identical over 10 bases. J gave up 3 bases and V 4 bases, and 5 bases lay outside the gene matches. Germline V gene lookup returns CDR1 GTSNPN and CDR2 SVGIG (reference sequence). This CDR3 has 14 amino acids. For the CDR3, the DNA is TGTGCCTGGAACGGGACAGGGGAGGACTATGGCTACACCTTC. It codes for CAWNGTGEDYGYTF.

J is TRBJ2-7 and V is TRBV7-2; D perhaps matches TRBD1 (6 bases). The CDR3 is 14 amino acids. Germline CDR1 reads SGHTA; CDR2 reads FQGNSA. V lost 5 bases to trimming and J lost 6 bases, with 17 bases between them. The CDR3 coding sequence is TGTGCCAGCAGCCTCGGACAGACCGCCGGCGAGCAGTACTTC. It translates to CASSLGQTAGEQYF.

The CDR3 protein is CASSNRGNEQFF. CDR3 nucleotides: TGTGCCAGCAGTAACAGGGGCAATGAGCAGTTCTTC. The V call is TRBV6-5, the J call TRBJ2-1; TRBD1 matches 7 bases. This CDR3 spans 12 amino acids. CDR1 is MNHEY and CDR2 is SVGAGI in the germline V gene. V was pared by 5 bases and J by 6 bases, with 1 base of the junction left unmatched.